These 2 T cell receptor beta chains originate from one sample sequenced in a study of cytomegalovirus exposure and HLA in healthy donors. The PCR employed 60 Vbeta primers together with 13 Jbeta primers. Libraries were prepared by immunoSEQ multiplex PCR; TCRdb keeps only in-frame clonotypes and omits some of them. This table has some 150,000 clones, 60% to 80% appearing once. Specimen: PBMCs. The receptors originated from a male donor in good health and CMV-seronegative.

The chain carries TRBV10-3 and TRBJ1-1, with a weak D call TRBD1 (6 bases). The CDR3 is made up of 14 amino acids. CDR1 is ENHRY and CDR2 is SYGVKD in the germline V gene. With 6 bases removed from V and 6 bases from J, the gap between germline ends came to 17 bases. DNA for the CDR3: TGTGCCATCAGGGAGCGACAGGAAACGGCTGAAGCTTTCTTT. Translated: CAIRERQETAEAFF.

The V gene is TRBV7-9, the J gene TRBJ2-1, with D tentatively TRBD1 (6 bases). V was trimmed by 0 bases and J by 13 bases, leaving 16 bases between them. The CDR3 extends over 14 amino acids. CDR1 and CDR2 (germline): SEHNR, FQNEAQ (reference sequence). CDR3 sequence: CASSLAGAGDSQFF. In DNA, the CDR3 is TGTGCCAGCAGCTTAGCCGGAGCAGGGGATTCCCAGTTCTTC. The complete variable domain, with remaining parts taken from reference TRBV7-9 and TRBJ2-1, reads DTGVSQNPRHKITKRGQNVTFRCDPISEHNRLYWYRQTLGQGPEFLTYFQNEAQLEKSRLLSDRFSAERPKGSFSTLEIQRTEQGDSAMYLCASSLAGAGDSQFFGPGTRLTVL.